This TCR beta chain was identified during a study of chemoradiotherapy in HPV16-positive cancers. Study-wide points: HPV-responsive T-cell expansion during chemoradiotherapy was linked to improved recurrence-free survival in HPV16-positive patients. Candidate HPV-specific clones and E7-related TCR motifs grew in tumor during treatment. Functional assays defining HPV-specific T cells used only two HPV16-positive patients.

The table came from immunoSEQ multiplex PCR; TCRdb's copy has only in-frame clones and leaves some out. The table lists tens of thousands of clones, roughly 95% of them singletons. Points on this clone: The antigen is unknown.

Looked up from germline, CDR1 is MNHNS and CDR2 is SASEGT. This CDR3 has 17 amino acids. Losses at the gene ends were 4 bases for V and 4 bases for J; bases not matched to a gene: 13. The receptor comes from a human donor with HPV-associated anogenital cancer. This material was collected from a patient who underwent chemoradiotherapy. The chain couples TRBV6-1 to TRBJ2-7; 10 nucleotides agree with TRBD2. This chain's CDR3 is CASSGSSGRAYGYEQYF. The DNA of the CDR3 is TGTGCCAGCAGTGGGTCTAGCGGGAGAGCATATGGATACGAGCAGTACTTC.